What follows are 4 T cell receptor beta chains derived from one specimen sequenced in a study of blood T cell repertoires in COVID-19 (dated by TCRdb to 2020 to 2021). Libraries came from the immunoSEQ multiplex PCR assay. TCRdb carries this immuneACCESS record with in-frame sequences only. Its versions omit some clonotypes, under half of them owing to an unresolved V gene in the studies checked, with the rest unexplained. The sample contains 17,000 or so clones, around 91% of them found a single time. The ten biggest clones cover 6% to 8.5% of the sample. The specimen sequenced was peripheral blood. The receptors shown here come from a human donor in a cohort sampled during active COVID-19.

V gene TRBV4-1 combines with J gene TRBJ2-2; D might be TRBD2 (7 bases). V lost 1 base and J lost 6, with 15 bases in between. CDR3 size: 16 residues. Germline V lookup: CDR1 MGHRA, CDR2 YSYEKL. The CDR3 region has the DNA TGCGCCAGCAGCCAAGTCGCGGGGGCCCCCGCCGGGGAGCTGTTTTTT. This codes for CASSQVAGAPAGELFF.

The J gene is TRBJ1-5, the V gene TRBV5-6, with TRBD1 matching over 10 bases. The trim removed 2 bases at V and 3 bases at J, leaving 5 bases unmatched. The CDR3 consists of 16 residues. Germline loops: CDR1 SGHDT, CDR2 YYEEEE. CDR3 in amino acids: CASSFRQGASNQPQHF. Written as DNA, the CDR3 is TGTGCCAGCAGCTTTAGACAGGGGGCGTCCAATCAGCCCCAGCATTTT.

The gene calls are TRBV29-1 and TRBJ2-7, with 12 nucleotides matching TRBD1. The CDR3 has 12 amino acids. The V gene end was trimmed by 6 bases and the J gene end by 7 bases; junction bases not matched to a gene: 4. The germline gives CDR1 SQVTM, CDR2 ANQGSEA. The CDR3 DNA reads TGCAGCGTGGGACAGGGGGCAGGAGAGCAGTACTTC. Protein: CSVGQGAGEQYF.

This clone has only one observation. The gene calls are TRBV5-6 and TRBJ1-3; weak D call: TRBD1 (5 bases). Germline CDR1 reads SGHDT; CDR2 reads YYEEEE. The ends were cut back, 4 bases at V and 2 bases at J, with 10 bases in the middle. The CDR3 runs to 14 residues. DNA for the CDR3: TGTGCCAGCAGCCGCAGGGATACTGGAAACACCATATATTTT. Translating gives CASSRRDTGNTIYF.